Listed here are 29 T cell receptor beta chains from one sample, sequenced in a study of cytomegalovirus exposure and HLA in healthy donors (dated 2017 in TCRdb). Libraries were built with the immunoSEQ multiplex PCR assay. A mixture of 60 forward primers for TCR Vbeta segments and 13 reverse primers for TCR Jbeta segments was used in the multiplex PCR. TCRdb limited this immuneACCESS table to in-frame rearrangements with V and J called. A share of clones is missing; checked studies link under half to unresolved V genes, and the rest is unexplained. For this sample there are over 35,000 clones; around 64% appear just once. In total, the top ten clones hold 8.7% of the sample. The sequencing input was PBMCs. Receptors were obtained from a human donor in good health.

This clone was counted between two and nine times. The chain carries TRBV29-1 and TRBJ2-1; a possible D gene is TRBD2 (7 bases). The V gene's germline CDR1 is SQVTM and CDR2 ANQGSEA. Trimming shortened V by 2 bases and J by 8 bases, and 16 bases separated the two germline ends. The CDR3 runs to 14 residues. DNA of the CDR3: TGCAGCGTTGAATTTGCGTGGGAGGGGGATGAGCAGTTCTTC. It specifies CSVEFAWEGDEQFF.

The rearrangement links TRBV6-5 to TRBJ2-7; possible D gene TRBD2, 6 bases. Germline lookup yields CDR1 MNHEY and CDR2 SVGAGI. V shed 7 bases and J shed 5 bases, with 18 bases lying between them. This CDR3 spans 14 amino acids. In DNA, the CDR3 is TGTGCCAGCACCAAACGGTGGGGGGTCCACGAGCAGTACTTC. Its protein is CASTKRWGVHEQYF.

This sequence joins TRBV5-1 and TRBJ2-3; a weak D match, TRBD2 (5 bases). This CDR3 spans 14 amino acids. Germline V gene data show CDR1 as SGHRS and CDR2 as YFSETQ. Trimming removed 5 bases from V and 2 bases from J, with 12 bases in between. CDR3 nucleotide sequence: TGCGCCAGCAGGGAGACTACTGCCACAGATACGCAGTATTTT. Translation: CASRETTATDTQYF.

The table lists this clone with a count of one. This chain links TRBV5-1 with TRBJ1-5, with D unclear. The germline CDR1 and CDR2 sequences are SGHRS and YFSETQ. This CDR3 comprises 13 residues. The V and J ends lost 1 base and 3 bases respectively, with 5 bases between them. Here the CDR3 reads CASSLTVNQPQHF. CDR3 in DNA: TGCGCCAGCAGCTTGACGGTCAATCAGCCCCAGCATTTT.

The chain has TRBV29-1 and TRBJ1-6, with unresolved D. The CDR3 covers 13 residues. Deletions cut 7 bases from V and 3 bases from J, with 10 bases between. Germline CDR1 SQVTM, CDR2 ANQGSEA. CDR3 loop: CSATENYNSPLHF. The CDR3 region has the DNA TGCAGCGCCACAGAGAACTATAATTCACCCCTCCACTTT.

CDR3 sequence: CASLAGDRSNYGYTF. The CDR3 DNA reads TGTGCCAGCCTTGCTGGGGACAGGAGTAACTATGGCTACACCTTC. The chain combines TRBV28 with TRBJ1-2, with 8 bases fitting TRBD1. Germline loops: CDR1 MDHEN, CDR2 SYDVKM. The CDR3 has 15 amino acids. The V and J ends lost 8 bases and 1 base, in that order; junction bases with no gene match: 9.

The chain employs TRBV19 and TRBJ1-4; the D gene is possibly TRBD1 (5 bases). The CDR3 runs 16 residues. From germline, CDR1 is LNHDA and CDR2 SQIVND (reference sequence). V was clipped by 4 bases and J by 8 bases, with 20 bases between them. CDR3: CASSRPQGSLYEKLFF. The CDR3 DNA reads TGTGCCAGTAGTAGGCCGCAGGGATCTTTATACGAAAAACTGTTTTTT.

The chain carries TRBV6-1 and TRBJ1-4; D remains ambiguous. The CDR3 runs to 14 residues. CDR1 MNHNS and CDR2 SASEGT come from the germline V gene. V was pared by 9 bases and J by 7 bases, with 18 bases between. The chain's CDR3 is CASFSVTLGEKLFF. The CDR3 nucleotides are TGTGCCAGTTTCAGTGTGACTCTGGGTGAAAAACTGTTTTTT.

The chain links TRBV15 to TRBJ1-2; 8 nucleotides line up with TRBD1. Per germline, CDR1 LNHNV and CDR2 YYDKDF (reference sequence). Trimming at V came to 0 bases and at J to 13 bases, leaving 10 bases not matched to a gene. The CDR3 totals 14 residues. In DNA, the CDR3 is TGTGCCACCAGCAGAGATCAGGGGGAACAGGGGGTCACCTTC. Residues: CATSRDQGEQGVTF.

V is TRBV7-2 and J is TRBJ2-7, with TRBD2 identical over 8 bases. Germline CDR1 and CDR2: SGHTA and FQGNSA. The J segment lost 2 bases and the V segment lost 0 bases, leaving 0 bases of the junction unmatched. This CDR3 has 14 residues. CDR3 region: CASSLASGTYEQYF. In nucleotides, the CDR3 is TGTGCCAGCAGCTTAGCTAGCGGGACCTACGAGCAGTACTTC.

The rearrangement uses TRBV5-4 and TRBJ2-2; 8 nucleotides align to TRBD2. The V gene's germline CDR1 is SGHNT and CDR2 YYREEE (reference sequence). V shed 4 bases and J 3 bases; nucleotides not matched to a gene: 5. The CDR3 consists of 15 residues. The DNA for the CDR3 is TGTGCCAGCAGCACGCGGCGGGGGGACACCGGGGAGCTGTTTTTT. Translating it yields CASSTRRGDTGELFF.

This clone was found a few times. The chain joins TRBV18 to TRBJ2-3; D is possibly TRBD1 (5 bases). Trimming cost V 3 bases and J 2 bases, with 12 bases left between them. Germline V gene sequence: CDR1 KGHSH, CDR2 LQKENI. CDR3 size: 15 residues. The DNA of the CDR3 is TGTGCCAGCTCACCCTCTGACAGAACCACAGATACGCAGTATTTT. It is translated as CASSPSDRTTDTQYF.

In its sample, this clone was seen once. The chain uses TRBV9 and TRBJ2-5, with TRBD1 matching 7 bases. The assigned J gene may be wrong: the sequence end matches TRBJ2-7 better. The germline CDR1 and CDR2 sequences are SGDLS and YYNGEE. This CDR3 has 14 amino acids. The CDR3 sequence: CASSGRDSIYEQYF. The DNA of the CDR3 is TGTGCCAGCAGCGGCCGGGACAGCATCTACGAGCAGTACTTC.

This clone was detected a few times. The chain has TRBV10-3 and TRBJ1-2, with D perhaps matching TRBD1 (5 bases). This CDR3 contains 15 residues. CDR1 is ENHRY, CDR2 SYGVKD, per germline. The V and J ends lost 2 bases and 0 bases respectively, with 10 bases between them. DNA of the CDR3: TGTGCCATCAGTGAGCCGCCAGGGACTAACTATGGCTACACCTTC. This gives the protein CAISEPPGTNYGYTF.

The chain combines TRBV4-1 with TRBJ2-7, with 12 bases matching TRBD2. Trimming took 0 bases from V and 5 from J; bases not matched to a gene: 11. CDR1 is MGHRA, CDR2 YSYEKL, per germline. The CDR3 contains 18 residues. Here the CDR3 DNA reads TGCGCCAGCAGCCAAGATGCCCCCGCTAGCGGGGGGGCCCACGAGCAGTACTTC. It is translated as CASSQDAPASGGAHEQYF.

CDR3 in DNA: TGTGCCAGCTCACCATGGACTAGCGGGGGGCAAGAGACCCAGTACTTC. It translates to CASSPWTSGGQETQYF. This sequence joins TRBV18 and TRBJ2-5; 14 bases align to TRBD2. The CDR3 has 16 residues. CDR1 and CDR2 from the germline V gene are KGHSH and LQKENI. V lost 2 bases to trimming and J lost 2 bases; unmatched junction nucleotides: 1.

The CDR3 protein is CASSLGVGLGTDTQYF. CDR3 in DNA: TGTGCCAGCAGCTTGGGGGTGGGACTCGGAACAGATACGCAGTATTTT. The V and J genes are TRBV5-8 and TRBJ2-3; possibly TRBD2 for D (6 bases). Germline V gene sequence: CDR1 SGHTS, CDR2 YDEGEE. CDR3 size: 16 residues. Trimming removed 0 bases from V and 3 bases from J, with 14 bases in between.

The V gene is TRBV5-4, the J gene TRBJ1-1, with 7 bases lining up with TRBD1. This CDR3 contains 15 residues. After removal of 4 bases from V and 7 bases from J, the junction contained 13 bases not matched to a gene. Germline CDR1 and CDR2: SGHNT and YYREEE (reference sequence). The CDR3 DNA reads TGTGCCAGCAGCCCACTCCTCACCGGGACAGATGAAGCTTTCTTT. Encoded protein: CASSPLLTGTDEAFF.

This chain links TRBV7-9 with TRBJ2-5; no clear D. The germline V gene encodes CDR1 SEHNR and CDR2 FQNEAQ (reference sequence). Trimming removed 5 bases from V and 5 bases from J, with 9 bases in between. CDR3 size: 12 residues. The CDR3 nucleotides are TGTGCCAGCAGCCCCGACATCGAGACCCAGTACTTC. Amino acids: CASSPDIETQYF.

The chain couples TRBV29-1 to TRBJ2-3, with 7 bases matching TRBD2. V shed 4 bases and J 0 bases; nucleotides not matched to a gene: 16. There are 18 residues in the CDR3. Looked up from germline, CDR1 is SQVTM and CDR2 is ANQGSEA. The CDR3 protein is CSVGSSGANQGSTDTQYF. The CDR3 bases are TGCAGCGTTGGTTCTAGCGGAGCGAATCAAGGAAGCACAGATACGCAGTATTTT.

The rearrangement joins TRBV6-1 to TRBJ2-5, with 7 bases identical to TRBD2. The trim removed 6 bases at V and 5 bases at J, leaving 6 bases unmatched. The CDR3 totals 13 residues. CDR1 is MNHNS, CDR2 SASEGT, per germline. The CDR3 nucleotides are TGTGCCAGCAGGCAGTACGGGGGGGAGACCCAGTACTTC. As protein: CASRQYGGETQYF.

This chain links TRBV7-2 with TRBJ2-5; D is ambiguous. The V and J ends lost 8 bases and 3 bases respectively, with 7 bases between them. Germline V CDR1 and CDR2: SGHTA, FQGNSA. The CDR3 runs to 11 residues. The CDR3 protein is CASLAEETQYF. CDR3 sequence (DNA): TGTGCCAGCCTCGCGGAAGAGACCCAGTACTTC.

The CDR3 reads CASSSTAGYQPQHF. In DNA form, the CDR3 reads TGTGCCAGCAGCTCCACAGCGGGTTATCAGCCCCAGCATTTT. The chain has TRBV7-9 and TRBJ1-5; D not certain. Germline V lookup: CDR1 SEHNR, CDR2 FQNEAQ (reference sequence). This CDR3 contains 14 residues. With 4 bases removed from V and 5 bases from J, the gap between germline ends came to 12 bases.

This clone was seen only once. The chain joins TRBV6-4 to TRBJ2-1; D might be TRBD1 (6 bases). V was pared by 5 bases and J by 0 bases, with 11 bases between. CDR1 MRHNA and CDR2 SNTAGT come from the germline V gene. The CDR3 covers 15 residues. DNA of the CDR3: TGTGCCAGCAGTCTGGCGGACAGCTCCTACAATGAGCAGTTCTTC. As protein: CASSLADSSYNEQFF.

The genes are TRBV6-1 and TRBJ1-1; maybe TRBD1 (6 bases). CDR1 is MNHNS, CDR2 SASEGT, per germline. The ends were cut back, 4 bases at V and 0 bases at J, with 12 bases in the middle. CDR3 size: 15 residues. CDR3 protein: CASSALQGMNTEAFF. The CDR3 DNA is TGTGCCAGCAGTGCGCTCCAGGGGATGAACACTGAAGCTTTCTTT.

This chain joins TRBV18 and TRBJ1-6; tentative D call: TRBD1 (5 bases). Trimming took 4 bases from V and 8 from J, leaving 12 bases between them. The germline V gene has CDR1 KGHSH and CDR2 LQKENI. The CDR3 consists of 14 residues. Here the CDR3 reads CASSLGAGDSPLHF. DNA of the CDR3: TGTGCCAGCTCACTCGGGGCGGGGGATTCACCCCTCCACTTT.

The V call is TRBV10-3, the J call TRBJ2-3; 9 bases agree with TRBD2. The ends lost 3 bases at V and 4 bases at J; junction bases unmatched: 5. This CDR3 is 15 amino acids long. The V gene's germline CDR1 is ENHRY and CDR2 SYGVKD. CDR3 protein: CAISDGRGGPDTQYF. The DNA for the CDR3 is TGTGCCATCAGTGATGGGCGGGGGGGCCCAGATACGCAGTATTTT.

The rearrangement links TRBV6-1 to TRBJ1-1; perhaps TRBD1 as D (6 bases). The CDR3 spans 14 residues. The V end was cut by 2 bases, the J end by 4 bases, with 11 bases between. CDR1 and CDR2 (germline): MNHNS, SASEGT. The CDR3 coding sequence is TGTGCCAGCAGTGAATCGGGACACTTCACTGAAGCTTTCTTT. It codes for CASSESGHFTEAFF.

The V gene is TRBV19, the J gene TRBJ1-6; TRBD1 matches at 9 bases. CDR3 length: 15 amino acids. V lost 5 bases to trimming and J lost 10 bases; unmatched junction nucleotides: 9. Looked up from germline, CDR1 is LNHDA and CDR2 is SQIVND (reference sequence). The CDR3 region has the DNA TGTGCCAGTAGTTTCCGGGACAGGGTTATGTCACCCCTCCACTTT. Protein product: CASSFRDRVMSPLHF. Supplemented by reference TRBV19 and TRBJ1-6, the full variable domain reads DGGITQSPKYLFRKEGQNVTLSCEQNLNHDAMYWYRQDPGQGLRLIYYSQIVNDFQKGDIAEGYSVSREKKESFPLTVTSAQKNPTAFYLCASSFRDRVMSPLHFGNGTRLTVT.